Listed here are 17 T cell receptor beta chains from one sample, sequenced in a study of OX40 agonist ivuxolimab in advanced cancers. Generated by immunoSEQ multiplex PCR, the TCRdb table keeps only in-frame clones and is missing some. The table records over 70,000 clones, 70% to 90% of them present only once. Material: CD4+ or CD8+ T cells sorted from blood, obtained in a trial of the OX40 agonist ivuxolimab. Receptors were obtained from an adult with an advanced solid tumor such as melanoma, head and neck, liver or kidney cancer.

This chain links TRBV2 with TRBJ2-2; 15 bases are shared with TRBD2. Unmatched junction bases numbered 0, after V lost 4 bases and J lost 6 bases. This CDR3 region has 15 residues. Per the germline V gene, CDR1 is SNHLY and CDR2 is FYNNEI. This CDR3 is CASSGTSGGAGELFF. The CDR3 DNA reads as TGTGCCAGCAGTGGGACTAGCGGGGGGGCCGGGGAGCTGTTTTTT.

The V and J genes are TRBV7-7 and TRBJ2-7, with TRBD1 identical over 8 bases. V lost 5 bases, J lost 5 bases, and 5 bases stayed unmatched. This CDR3 is 13 amino acids long. Germline CDR1 reads SSHAT; CDR2 reads FNYEAQ (reference sequence). This chain's CDR3 is CASSQDRAHEQYF. The CDR3, as DNA: TGTGCCAGCAGCCAGGACAGGGCCCACGAGCAGTACTTC.

This clone showed up just once. J is TRBJ2-3 and V is TRBV7-2; the D is unclear. Trimming took 6 bases from V and 6 from J, leaving 10 bases between them. Germline-derived CDR1 and CDR2 are SGHTA and FQGNSA. This CDR3 has 12 amino acids. The CDR3 DNA follows: TGTGCCAGCAGTTATCCTCGGGATACGCAGTATTTT. Translated, it gives CASSYPRDTQYF.

V usage is TRBV9 and J usage is TRBJ2-1; D ambiguous. V was cut by 4 bases and J by 2 bases, with 10 bases left in between. CDR1 SGDLS and CDR2 YYNGEE come from the germline V gene. This CDR3 is built from 14 residues. The CDR3 DNA follows: TGTGCCAGCAGCTCGAGTGGTGCCTACAATGAGCAGTTCTTC. This sequence encodes CASSSSGAYNEQFF.

This clone was found a few times. V usage is TRBV7-8 and J usage is TRBJ2-1; the match to TRBD2 covers 8 bases. The CDR3 runs to 16 residues. After removal of 5 bases from V and 2 bases from J, the junction contained 8 bases not matched to a gene. Per the germline V gene, CDR1 is SGHVS and CDR2 is FQNEAQ. The CDR3 sequence is CASSDARGGPYNEQFF. The CDR3 DNA follows: TGTGCCAGCAGCGACGCTCGGGGGGGCCCCTACAATGAGCAGTTCTTC.

The chain uses TRBV7-6 and TRBJ2-1, with D possibly TRBD1 on 6 matching bases. The germline CDR1 and CDR2 sequences are SGHVS and FNYEAQ. The germline V and J ends were trimmed by 5 bases and 1 base, with 12 bases remaining between them. The CDR3 contains 15 residues. The CDR3 loop reads CASSTTGFSYNEQFF. In DNA, the CDR3 is TGTGCCAGCAGCACCACAGGGTTTTCCTACAATGAGCAGTTCTTC.

This chain uses TRBV12-1 with TRBJ1-1; no check of the table's D call, TRBD1, against the DNA was made. TRBV12-1 has pseudogene status. The CDR3 sequence is 11 residues long. The DNA of the CDR3 is TGTGCCAGCAGCTGGTATGACAGGCATCTTTTT. It codes for CASSWYDRHLF.

The rearrangement uses TRBV11-2 and TRBJ1-2; D is possibly TRBD1 (5 bases). V lost 0 bases, J lost 8 bases, and 10 bases lay in between. Germline-derived CDR1 and CDR2 are SGHAT and FQNNGV. CDR3 length: 13 amino acids. CDR3 coding DNA: TGTGCCAGCAGCTTAGACGCGGGGGTAGGCTACACCTTC. It translates to CASSLDAGVGYTF.

This chain connects TRBV5-8 to TRBJ2-7; 11 nucleotides match TRBD1. CDR3 length: 14 amino acids. Germline V gives CDR1 SGHTS, CDR2 YDEGEE. The trim removed 5 bases at V and 6 bases at J, leaving 7 bases unmatched. The CDR3 nucleotides read TGTGCCAGCAGTTTCGGACAGGGGGCCTTCGAGCAGTACTTC. This encodes CASSFGQGAFEQYF.

This chain uses TRBV5-1 with TRBJ2-6; D gene ambiguous. Germline assignment: CDR1 SGHRS and CDR2 YFSETQ. Between the trimmed V and J ends, which lost 0 bases and 4 bases, there was a span of 11 bases. The CDR3 totals 16 residues. The CDR3 DNA sequence: TGCGCCAGCAGCTTGGATACAGCCCGGGGGGCCAACGTCCTGACTTTC. It encodes CASSLDTARGANVLTF.

The DNA of the CDR3 is TGTGCCAGCAGCGCTAGCGGTATTGCAGATACGCAGTATTTT. Protein product: CASSASGIADTQYF. The chain joins TRBV9 to TRBJ2-3, with 7 bases matching TRBD2. The length of the CDR3 is 14 residues. Germline trimming cut 3 bases from V and 4 bases from J; bases unmatched to any gene: 5. Germline V gene sequence: CDR1 SGDLS, CDR2 YYNGEE.

The chain combines TRBV11-2 with TRBJ2-3; 7 bases map to TRBD2. Germline V lookup: CDR1 SGHAT, CDR2 FQNNGV. The CDR3 sequence is 14 residues long. V lost 3 bases, J lost 3 bases, and 3 bases stayed unmatched. The CDR3: CASSLTSPTDTQYF. CDR3 in DNA: TGTGCCAGCAGCTTGACTAGCCCGACAGATACGCAGTATTTT.

This clone was found once. The chain has TRBV5-1 and TRBJ1-3; D is uncertain. V dropped 5 bases and J dropped 1 base, with 7 bases sitting between them. Germline V gene sequence: CDR1 SGHRS, CDR2 YFSETQ. The CDR3 is made up of 13 amino acids. CDR3 DNA sequence: TGCGCCAGCAGAGCGGGTTCTGGAAACACCATATATTTT. It codes for CASRAGSGNTIYF.

The chain joins TRBV6-4 to TRBJ1-2; D unresolved. Germline V lookup: CDR1 MRHNA, CDR2 SNTAGT. V was shortened by 0 bases and J by 1 base, with 12 bases between the two germline ends. The CDR3 spans 16 residues. This CDR3 reads CASSDSGLGYNYGYTF. The CDR3 DNA is TGTGCCAGCAGTGACTCCGGACTGGGGTATAACTATGGCTACACCTTC.

This clone was recorded once. The genes are TRBV6-4 and TRBJ2-3; a possible D gene is TRBD1 (6 bases). Trimming cost V 2 bases and J 2 bases, with 11 bases left between them. The CDR3 totals 15 residues. The germline V gene encodes CDR1 MRHNA and CDR2 SNTAGT. The CDR3 loop reads CASSDGGHLTDTQYF. The CDR3 DNA sequence: TGTGCCAGCAGTGACGGGGGACACCTCACAGATACGCAGTATTTT.

The rearrangement joins TRBV27 to TRBJ2-7; 9 nucleotides agree with TRBD1. Germline CDR1 reads MNHEY; CDR2 reads SMNVEV (reference sequence). V trimming: 6 bases; J trimming: 9 bases; junction bases outside the gene matches: 15. This CDR3 region has 15 residues. In nucleotides, the CDR3 is TGTGCCAGCAGCTTTGTGGGACAGGGTTTTATTAGGCAGTACTTC. The encoded protein is CASSFVGQGFIRQYF.

This rearrangement joins TRBV2 to TRBJ2-1, with D tentatively TRBD2 (5 bases). Between the trimmed V and J ends, which lost 0 bases and 0 bases, there was a span of 6 bases. CDR3 size: 15 residues. From germline, CDR1 is SNHLY and CDR2 FYNNEI. The CDR3 region is CASSEAGSSYNEQFF. In DNA form, the CDR3 reads TGTGCCAGCAGTGAAGCGGGGAGCTCCTACAATGAGCAGTTCTTC.